The T cell receptor (beta chain) described here comes from a study of shared clonotypes between healthy human individuals. This CDR3 is 14 amino acids long. CDR1 is SGHRS, CDR2 YFSETQ, per germline. Between the trimmed V and J ends, which lost 4 bases and 3 bases, there was a span of 14 bases. Original data processing: Sequence data from immunoSEQ were junction-only and lacked quality scores; consequently, filtering differed. Measured with immunoSEQ multiplex PCR; TCRdb has only the in-frame clones, and not every one. The DNA gave D and trimming, while V, J and clone size come from that table. The sample lists around 2.5 million clones, under 95% seen once, with roughly 0.39% in the top ten. Each donor was a Caucasian adult residing in Nashville, Tennessee. The investigators split CD4+ cells into a CD45RA+ naive subset and a CD45RA-negative memory subset.

Sequencing input: naive CD4+ T cells from PBMCs. The subset: CD45RA+ positively selected. The chain recombines TRBV5-1 with TRBJ2-7, with no clear D. The receptor comes from a young man in good health. Some clones in this sample may be carry-over from other donors' samples. CDR3 residues: CASSLEATSYEQYF. The CDR3 DNA is TGCGCCAGCAGCCTTGAGGCGACCAGCTACGAGCAGTACTTC.